Reported below is one T cell receptor beta chain. Its target antigen remains unknown. Base qualities are not recorded, but no much larger clone differs from it by a single base. The sample belongs to a study of a mutant IDH1 vaccine in newly diagnosed glioma (dated by TCRdb to the early 2020s). Notes on the research overall: Eight vaccinations were administered to patients in weeks 1, 3, 5, 7, 11, 15, 19 and 23, corresponding to visits V03 through V10. Vaccination began 4-6 weeks after radiotherapy alone, or alongside temozolomide cycles in the chemotherapy-containing groups. Of the 25 to 40 patients who were treated, 62.5% were male and about 40% were female, and the mean age was about 40 years. Before enrollment, patients had received standard therapy of radiotherapy alone, temozolomide alone, or radiochemotherapy with temozolomide; most received the combination. Peripheral blood was collected at six visits: V03 (baseline), V05, V07, V10, V12 and V13. For exploratory analyses, longitudinal TCRB deep sequencing was carried out in approximately 25 treated patients wherever samples were available.

This specimen's time point label, per the study, means: week 5, during vaccination. Each vaccine dose, consisting of 300 ug of a 20-mer mutant IDH1 peptide in Montanide, was administered subcutaneously with topical imiquimod. Newly diagnosed WHO grade 3 or 4 IDH1-mutant astrocytomas showing loss of nuclear ATRX were present in the donors. The samples were drawn from NOA16, a multicentre, single-arm, open-label phase I trial in Germany that tested a mutant IDH1 peptide vaccine in humans for the first time. Genomic DNA for TCRB sequencing was extracted from EDTA blood using the DNeasy Blood and Tissue Kit. Summary of the overall study and its limitations: Vaccine-induced immune responses across multiple MHC alleles were detected in 93.3% of patients. The authors stated that sample limitations prevented analyses of patient blood samples from being reproduced. Pseudoprogression seemed to be unrelated to changes in the top peripheral T cell clonotypes found by TCRB sequencing. PBMC samples for TCRB deep sequencing were selected based on availability.

Library construction relied on the immunoSEQ multiplex PCR assay. The hsTCRB Kit was used according to the manufacturer's protocol to amplify rearranged TCR beta chain sequences. TCRB libraries were sequenced on an Illumina MiSeq. The original pipeline was this. Demultiplexing, trimming and gene mapping were performed with the kit vendor's proprietary platform. What TCRdb holds here is the immuneACCESS table cut down to in-frame rearrangements. Part of the clones is not present; checked against another copy, under half of the missing clones reflect an unresolved V gene, and the others are unexplained. V and J calls and clone size come straight from that table; D and trimming were deduced from the DNA. Counted in this sample were tens of thousands of clones; 65% to 85% of them appeared once. The leading ten clones occupy about 7.7% of the sample. The CDR3 numbers 15 residues from cysteine through phenylalanine. Here the CDR3 DNA is all that survives: 45 bases in frame from base 1. The germline V gene supplies CDR1 SGHVS and CDR2 FQNEAQ. Trimming removed 3 bases from V and 6 bases from J, leaving 17 bases between the germline ends.

The receptor's source is a man aged 35 to 55 with glioma. Some clones in this sample may be carry-over from other donors' samples. The chain is assembled from TRBV7-8 and TRBJ1-2; TRBD1 is perhaps the D gene, given 6 matching bases. Sample: PBMCs, taken from a glioma patient whose treatment included an IDH1 peptide vaccine. The DNA sequence reads TGTGCCAGCAGCTTCTACGAGAGACAGGCCCATGGCTACACCTTC. It translates to CASSFYERQAHGYTF.